Each of the 28 T cell receptor beta chains below was sequenced from the same sample in a study of T cell responses to AZD1222 COVID-19 vaccine. Repertoires were generated with immunoSEQ multiplex PCR, while TCRdb's copy carries only in-frame clones and drops some. This table has about 120,000 clones, more than 70% appearing once. Sequencing was performed on peripheral blood, taken on day 0 of AZD1222 vaccination. The receptors were gathered from an adult in good health.

V usage is TRBV20-1 and J usage is TRBJ2-7; D gene uncertain. The CDR3 is 11 amino acids. Germline-derived CDR1 and CDR2 are DFQATT and SNEGSKA (reference sequence). Trimming cost V 3 bases and J 4 bases, with 7 bases left between them. CDR3 bases: TGCAGTGCTAGGGACCAATACGAGCAGTACTTC. Amino acid sequence: CSARDQYEQYF.

This rearrangement joins TRBV30 to TRBJ2-2, with 8 bases fitting TRBD1. Germline CDR1 GTSNPN, CDR2 SVGIG (reference sequence). The CDR3 covers 14 residues. Trimming cost V 3 bases and J 4 bases; bases outside gene matches: 4. The CDR3 loop reads CAWRTGGSTGELFF. For the CDR3, the DNA is TGTGCCTGGAGAACAGGGGGAAGCACCGGGGAGCTGTTTTTT. The entire variable domain, with the rest obtained from reference TRBV30 and TRBJ2-2, is as follows: SQTIHQWPATLVQPVGSPLSLECTVEGTSNPNLYWYRQAAGRGLQLLFYSVGIGQISSEVPQNLSASRPQDRQFILSSKKLLLSDSGFYLCAWRTGGSTGELFFGEGSRLTVL.

The CDR3 is CASSVDRNSPLHF. The CDR3 DNA reads as TGTGCCAGCAGCGTAGACAGGAATTCACCCCTCCACTTT. The chain combines TRBV9 with TRBJ1-6; the D gene is possibly TRBD1 (5 bases). V lost 0 bases to trimming and J lost 7 bases, with 5 bases between them. The CDR3 has 13 residues. Germline V gene data show CDR1 as SGDLS and CDR2 as YYNGEE.

J is TRBJ2-1 and V is TRBV6-5; D call uncertain. The V end was cut by 7 bases, the J end by 8 bases, with 9 bases between. Germline V gene data show CDR1 as MNHEY and CDR2 as SVGAGI. The CDR3 length is 11 residues. CDR3 DNA sequence: TGTGCCAGCACCACCGGTGATGAGCAGTTCTTC. It encodes CASTTGDEQFF.

The rearrangement uses TRBV19 and TRBJ1-3; 8 positions match TRBD1. J was trimmed by 0 bases and V by 3 bases; bases with no gene match: 13. This CDR3 is built from 19 residues. Germline assignment: CDR1 LNHDA and CDR2 SQIVND (reference sequence). CDR3 sequence reads: CASSIRGQGEIYSGNTIYF. In DNA, the CDR3 is TGTGCCAGTAGTATCCGAGGACAGGGCGAGATCTACTCTGGAAACACCATATATTTT.

V is TRBV11-1 and J is TRBJ2-7, with 7 bases identical to TRBD2. V lost 4 bases to trimming and J lost 7 bases; unmatched junction nucleotides: 13. The CDR3 extends over 15 amino acids. In germline, CDR1 is SGHAT, CDR2 FQDESV (reference sequence). The CDR3 loop is CASSSTGLTSGEQYF. CDR3 sequence (DNA): TGTGCCAGCAGCTCTACGGGACTAACTTCGGGGGAGCAGTACTTC.

This clone occurred a few times. The J gene is TRBJ2-1, the V gene TRBV7-3, with D possibly matching TRBD1 (6 bases). CDR1 is SGHTA, CDR2 FQGTGA, per germline. The CDR3 runs to 13 residues. V lost 10 bases and J 6 bases, leaving 16 bases between the germline ends. CDR3 protein: CAITRDTFNEQFF. The DNA for the CDR3 is TGTGCCATCACCCGGGACACCTTCAATGAGCAGTTCTTC.

The rearrangement uses TRBV6-5 and TRBJ1-1; 9 bases fit TRBD1. This CDR3 spans 16 amino acids. Germline CDR1 and CDR2: MNHEY and SVGAGI. J lost 6 bases, V lost 2 bases, and 10 bases had no gene match. CDR3 protein: CASSYRPGQGSAEAFF. The CDR3 DNA sequence: TGTGCCAGCAGTTACAGGCCGGGACAGGGATCCGCTGAAGCTTTCTTT.

This chain joins TRBV3-1 (or the pseudogene TRBV3-2) and TRBJ1-1; no firm D call. The CDR3 totals 15 residues. The germline V and J ends were trimmed by 6 bases and 6 bases, with 20 bases remaining between them. In germline, CDR1 is LGHDT, CDR2 YNNKEL (reference sequence). The DNA for the CDR3 is TGTGCCAGCAGTCACCCATCCGCGGCGGATCCTGAAGCTTTCTTT. This gives the protein CASSHPSAADPEAFF.

About this clone itself: The identical CDR3 is also encoded by other nucleotide sequences in the sample. The rearrangement links TRBV7-9 to TRBJ1-2; D might be TRBD1 (5 bases). Trimming stripped 0 bases from V and 3 bases from J, with 5 bases between. There are 13 residues in the CDR3. Germline CDR1 reads SEHNR; CDR2 reads FQNEAQ (reference sequence). CDR3: CASSLAGDYGYTF. The CDR3 coding sequence is TGTGCCAGCAGCTTAGCAGGGGACTATGGCTACACCTTC.

This clone was recorded once. This chain connects TRBV27 to TRBJ2-1; D remains ambiguous. Looked up from germline, CDR1 is MNHEY and CDR2 is SMNVEV (reference sequence). The V and J ends lost 2 bases and 6 bases respectively, with 11 bases between them. The CDR3 totals 14 residues. CDR3 loop: CASSLGGPSNEQFF. The DNA for the CDR3 is TGTGCCAGCAGTTTAGGCGGTCCCAGCAATGAGCAGTTCTTC.

This clone was counted only a few times. The V call is TRBV10-2, the J call TRBJ1-5; 8 bases are shared with TRBD1. This CDR3 region has 13 residues. V shed 6 bases and J 7 bases; nucleotides not matched to a gene: 5. The germline gives CDR1 WSHSY, CDR2 SAAADI. The CDR3 coding sequence is TGCGCCAGCAGGACAGGGGCTCAGCAGCCCCAGCATTTT. This encodes CASRTGAQQPQHF.

V gene TRBV7-2 combines with J gene TRBJ2-3; 9 nucleotides line up with TRBD2. The V and J ends lost 5 bases and 0 bases, in that order; junction bases with no gene match: 6. Germline lookup yields CDR1 SGHTA and CDR2 FQGNSA. This CDR3 contains 16 residues. The DNA of the CDR3 is TGTGCCAGCAGCCCGCGACTAGCGGATAGCACAGATACGCAGTATTTT. It translates to CASSPRLADSTDTQYF.

J is TRBJ2-7 and V is TRBV12-3 or TRBV12-4; TRBD2 might be the D (6 bases). V was trimmed by 6 bases and J by 7 bases, leaving 16 bases between them. The CDR3 is made up of 13 amino acids. The CDR3 nucleotides are TGTGCCAGCAGCCCCGGGAGAATGGGAGAGCAGTACTTC. It yields the protein CASSPGRMGEQYF.

The rearrangement uses TRBV15 and TRBJ1-1; D gene unclear. Germline-derived CDR1 and CDR2 are LNHNV and YYDKDF (reference sequence). This CDR3 contains 15 residues. V lost 3 bases and J lost 3, with 14 bases in between. This CDR3 reads CATSRRGRLDTEAFF. The DNA for the CDR3 is TGTGCCACCAGCAGGAGAGGACGGTTGGACACTGAAGCTTTCTTT. Variable domain in full (rest from reference TRBV15 and TRBJ1-1): DAMVIQNPRYQVTQFGKPVTLSCSQTLNHNVMYWYQQKSSQAPKLLFHYYDKDFNNEADTPDNFQSRRPNTSFCFLDIRSPGLGDTAMYLCATSRRGRLDTEAFFGQGTRLTVV.

This chain uses TRBV10-3 with TRBJ2-7, with D unresolved. Trimming took 3 bases from V and 7 from J, leaving 19 bases between them. Germline CDR1 reads ENHRY; CDR2 reads SYGVKD. The CDR3 is 15 residues long. CDR3 region: CAISDRLGDLGEQYF. The CDR3 DNA reads as TGTGCCATCAGTGATCGTCTCGGAGACCTGGGGGAGCAGTACTTC.

This chain links TRBV5-1 with TRBJ2-7; possible D gene TRBD1, 5 bases. V was pared by 0 bases and J by 5 bases, with 12 bases between. Germline loops: CDR1 SGHRS, CDR2 YFSETQ. The CDR3 totals 14 residues. In DNA form, the CDR3 reads TGCGCCAGCAGCTTGGCTCAGGGTCTCGACGAGCAGTACTTC. Amino acids: CASSLAQGLDEQYF.

This chain joins TRBV5-5 and TRBJ1-1; no reliable D call. The CDR3 has 15 residues. V was trimmed by 2 bases and J by 1 base, leaving 12 bases between them. The germline gives CDR1 SGHKS, CDR2 YYEKEE (reference sequence). The CDR3 here is CASSLTRAGNTEAFF. Written as DNA, the CDR3 is TGTGCCAGCAGCTTAACGAGGGCTGGGAACACTGAAGCTTTCTTT.

The J gene is TRBJ1-4, the V gene TRBV21-1. TRBV21-1 is deemed a pseudogene. The CDR3 loop spans 15 amino acids. The CDR3 reads CASSANRAGSEKLFF. CDR3 in DNA: TGTGCCAGCAGCGCAAACAGGGCGGGGAGTGAAAAACTGTTTTTT.

This clone was counted a single time. The CDR3 DNA is TGCGCCAGCAGCTTGGGACTGGGGATTCTCTATGGCTACACCTTC. Translated, it gives CASSLGLGILYGYTF. The gene calls are TRBV5-1 and TRBJ1-2; D remains ambiguous. CDR3 length equals 15 residues. Trimming removed 0 bases from V and 4 bases from J, with 13 bases in between. Germline assignment: CDR1 SGHRS and CDR2 YFSETQ.

The V call is TRBV30, the J call TRBJ2-1; 11 bases align to TRBD2. CDR3 length equals 17 residues. The germline V gene encodes CDR1 GTSNPN and CDR2 SVGIG (reference sequence). The junction had 14 bases not matched to a gene; V was cut back by 3 bases and J by 7 bases. The CDR3 nucleotides read TGTGCCTGGAGGAGGAGGGGCTTAAGACTAGCGGGAAATGAGCAGTTCTTC. Encoded protein: CAWRRRGLRLAGNEQFF. The full variable domain, in which reference TRBV30 and TRBJ2-1 provide the parts outside the CDR3, is SQTIHQWPATLVQPVGSPLSLECTVEGTSNPNLYWYRQAAGRGLQLLFYSVGIGQISSEVPQNLSASRPQDRQFILSSKKLLLSDSGFYLCAWRRRGLRLAGNEQFFGPGTRLTVL.

This clone has more than one count but fewer than ten. J is TRBJ2-2 and V is TRBV6-4; no reliable D call. Germline CDR1 reads MRHNA; CDR2 reads SNTAGT. The CDR3 loop spans 13 amino acids. The V end was cut by 7 bases, the J end by 1 base, with 7 bases between. CDR3: CASKILNTGELFF. CDR3 bases: TGTGCCAGCAAAATCCTGAACACCGGGGAGCTGTTTTTT.

V gene TRBV9 combines with J gene TRBJ1-6; a weak D match, TRBD1 (5 bases). Per the germline V gene, CDR1 is SGDLS and CDR2 is YYNGEE. The CDR3 loop spans 15 amino acids. V lost 0 bases and J 15 bases, leaving 19 bases between the germline ends. The CDR3 sequence: CASSVDGDAWDGLHF. For the CDR3, the DNA is TGTGCCAGCAGCGTAGATGGGGACGCCTGGGATGGCCTCCACTTT.

The V call is TRBV6-5, the J call TRBJ1-5, with TRBD1 as a possible D gene (5 bases). Germline assignment: CDR1 MNHEY and CDR2 SVGAGI. CDR3 length: 14 residues. V was clipped by 7 bases and J by 5 bases, with 15 bases between them. CDR3 bases: TGTGCCAGCACTCACGTCGGGGGAGATCAGCCCCAGCATTTT. Translated, it gives CASTHVGGDQPQHF.

The genes are TRBV5-1 and TRBJ2-3; D unresolved. The germline gives CDR1 SGHRS, CDR2 YFSETQ. V lost 3 bases and J lost 6, with 11 bases in between. The CDR3 contains 13 residues. The CDR3 sequence: CASSSETLDTQYF. CDR3 in DNA: TGCGCCAGCAGCTCGGAAACCTTGGATACGCAGTATTTT. The full variable domain, in which reference TRBV5-1 and TRBJ2-3 provide the parts outside the CDR3, is KAGVTQTPRYLIKTRGQQVTLSCSPISGHRSVSWYQQTPGQGLQFLFEYFSETQRNKGNFPGRFSGRQFSNSRSEMNVSTLELGDSALYLCASSSETLDTQYFGPGTRLTVL.

The rearrangement links TRBV7-9 to TRBJ1-1; 7 bases match TRBD1. Germline CDR1 is SEHNR and CDR2 is FQNEAQ (reference sequence). The CDR3 extends over 17 amino acids. Trimming took 4 bases from V and 5 from J; bases not matched to a gene: 16. CDR3 loop: CASSSPRRGRGSTEAFF. The CDR3 DNA sequence: TGTGCCAGCAGCTCCCCCCGAAGGGGGCGAGGGAGTACTGAAGCTTTCTTT.

The chain joins TRBV11-1 to TRBJ2-3, with 7 nucleotides matching TRBD1. Germline V CDR1 and CDR2: SGHAT, FQDESV (reference sequence). CDR3 length: 14 amino acids. V was clipped by 5 bases and J by 5 bases; unmatched bases: 7. The CDR3 sequence: CASSRDRTLDTQYF. The DNA for the CDR3 is TGTGCCAGCAGCCGGGACAGAACTTTAGATACGCAGTATTTT.

CDR3 amino acids: CASSQRTGYSYEQYF. The CDR3 DNA sequence: TGTGCCAGCAGCCAACGGACCGGATACTCCTACGAGCAGTACTTC. The chain employs TRBV6-5 and TRBJ2-7; no firm D call. This CDR3 is 15 amino acids long. Per germline, CDR1 MNHEY and CDR2 SVGAGI. With 6 bases removed from V and 0 bases from J, the gap between germline ends came to 15 bases.